The T cell receptor beta chain described here comes from a study of shared clonotypes between healthy human individuals. Study details: Ranging from 18 to 49 in age, donors were two women and three men.

TCRdb keeps only in-frame clones here, not all; method: immunoSEQ multiplex PCR. The profile shows a few million clones, approximately 90% of them singletons. Comment on this clone: Its antigen is undetermined.

Trimming cost V 1 base and J 3 bases; bases outside gene matches: 8. Per germline, CDR1 LGHNA and CDR2 YSLEER. The CDR3 loop spans 16 amino acids. General observations from the study: It was the few donors that limited the genetic and exposure-history diversity represented. Memory subsets generally showed lower estimated richness than naive subsets.

The chain recombines TRBV4-3 with TRBJ2-5, with 7 bases fitting TRBD1. The origin of this receptor is a man in his late teens or twenties in good health. Input material: naive CD4+ T cells sorted from blood. The subset denotes: CD45RA+ positively selected. CDR3 in amino acids: CASSQGSTGLKETQYF. CDR3 in DNA: TGCGCCAGCAGCCAAGGTTCGACAGGGCTAAAAGAGACCCAGTACTTC.